This paragraph covers one T cell receptor beta chain sequence. The TCR beta CDR3 regions underwent amplification using RNA transcripts as the source. HTBI primers drove first-round RT-PCR of the TCR CDR3. TCRdb ran MiXCR on the multiplex PCR reads and lists one entry per CDR3 protein. The sample yields 530,000 or so distinct CDR3 sequences, just over 45% seen once. The sample comes from a study of T cells in Graves' hyperthyroidism and ophthalmopathy. The germline gives CDR1 MGHDK, CDR2 SYGVNS. The V gene lost 5 bases and the J gene lost 2 bases, with 19 bases spanning the gap. CDR3 length: 18 residues.

Sequences were obtained from peripheral blood or thyroid tissue (not recorded which). This chain joins TRBV25-1 and TRBJ2-6; TRBD2 is a possible D gene (7 bases). This TCR was sampled from a woman aged 18-35 years with Graves' hyperthyroidism. This CDR3 reads CASSSWRGGATGANVLTF. CDR3 coding DNA: TGTGCCAGCAGTTCTTGGAGGGGGGGGGCTACTGGGGCCAACGTCCTGACTTTC.